The rows below give T cell receptor beta chains drawn from one sample of a study of Ad26.COV2.S vaccination and SARS-CoV-2 variants. Profiled with immunoSEQ multiplex PCR; TCRdb holds only in-frame clones, not every one. The sample consists of a few hundred thousand clones, about 90% of them appearing once. Sample: peripheral blood, taken in a trial of Ad26.COV2.S vaccine versus placebo. Receptors were obtained from a person between 18 and 65 years old who received the Ad26.COV2.S COVID-19 vaccine or a placebo. The CDR3 runs from the conserved cysteine through the conserved F or W. Each record gives: V gene, J gene, D gene, clone size, CDR3 DNA, CDR3 protein. D genes are given only for firm matches. The size field is filled for only some rows; it gives once, few, many or a size class.

V gene: TRBV9; J gene: TRBJ1-1; D gene: NA; clone size: NA; CDR3 DNA: TGTGCCAGCAGCGTATATTGGGACCCCACTGAAGCTTTCTTT; CDR3 protein: CASSVYWDPTEAFF
V gene: TRBV11-2; J gene: TRBJ2-3; D gene: TRBD2; clone size: NA; CDR3 DNA: TGTGCCAGCAGCTTAGATTTGCTAGCGGGGGCCACAGATACGCAGTATTTT; CDR3 protein: CASSLDLLAGATDTQYF
V gene: TRBV20-1; J gene: TRBJ2-5; D gene: TRBD2; clone size: NA; CDR3 DNA: TGCAGTGCCGAGCGCACTAGCGGGCACTTC; CDR3 protein: CSAERTSGHF
V gene: TRBV18; J gene: TRBJ2-1; D gene: TRBD1; clone size: NA; CDR3 DNA: TGTGCCAGCTCACCAGGGACAGGGGCCCTTAGTTCCTACAATGAGCAGTTCTTC; CDR3 protein: CASSPGTGALSSYNEQFF
V gene: TRBV5-5; J gene: TRBJ2-7; D gene: TRBD2; clone size: NA; CDR3 DNA: TGTGCCAGCAGCAATAGCGGGGGGGCTATCTACGAGCAGTACTTC; CDR3 protein: CASSNSGGAIYEQYF
V gene: TRBV9; J gene: TRBJ1-4; D gene: NA; clone size: NA; CDR3 DNA: TGTGCCAGCAGCGTAGCGGGGTTGGATGAAAAACTGTTTTTT; CDR3 protein: CASSVAGLDEKLFF
V gene: TRBV29-1; J gene: TRBJ2-3; D gene: NA; clone size: once; CDR3 DNA: TGCAGCGTTATGACAGACACAGATACGCAGTATTTT; CDR3 protein: CSVMTDTDTQYF
V gene: TRBV6-2/TRBV6-3; J gene: TRBJ1-1; D gene: NA; clone size: NA; CDR3 DNA: TGTGCCAGCAGTTATATCGATGGGCAGACCGGCGATGGCACTGAAGCTTTCTTT; CDR3 protein: CASSYIDGQTGDGTEAFF
V gene: TRBV28; J gene: TRBJ2-2; D gene: TRBD2; clone size: NA; CDR3 DNA: TGTGCCAGCAGTTCTAGCGGGGGAGTCACCGGGGAGCTGTTTTTT; CDR3 protein: CASSSSGGVTGELFF
V gene: TRBV3-1/TRBV3-2; J gene: TRBJ2-1; D gene: NA; clone size: NA; CDR3 DNA: TGTGCCAGCAGCCAGGGGTCGAAGACCTACAATGAGCAGTTCTTC; CDR3 protein: CASSQGSKTYNEQFF
V gene: TRBV6-5; J gene: TRBJ2-1; D gene: NA; clone size: NA; CDR3 DNA: TGTGCCAGCAGTTCCTCAGTCTACAATGAGCAGTTCTTC; CDR3 protein: CASSSSVYNEQFF
V gene: TRBV6-6; J gene: TRBJ1-1; D gene: NA; clone size: NA; CDR3 DNA: TGTGCCAGCAGGTACAGTGAATTCGTCACTGAAGCTTTCTTT; CDR3 protein: CASRYSEFVTEAFF
V gene: TRBV7-9; J gene: TRBJ1-1; D gene: NA; clone size: NA; CDR3 DNA: TGTGCCAGCAGCCACCCAGGGGATCACACTGAAGCTTTCTTT; CDR3 protein: CASSHPGDHTEAFF
V gene: TRBV19; J gene: TRBJ2-7; D gene: NA; clone size: NA; CDR3 DNA: TGTGCCAGTAGTATCCCCGACTACTACGAGCAGTACTTC; CDR3 protein: CASSIPDYYEQYF
V gene: TRBV29-1; J gene: TRBJ1-2; D gene: TRBD1; clone size: NA; CDR3 DNA: TGCAGCGTTGGGGGGCAGGGGGCGGTCTATGGCTACACCTTC; CDR3 protein: CSVGGQGAVYGYTF
V gene: TRBV6-5; J gene: TRBJ1-5; D gene: NA; clone size: NA; CDR3 DNA: TGTGCCAGCAGTTACCAGGCAGGGAGCAATCAGCCCCAGCATTTT; CDR3 protein: CASSYQAGSNQPQHF
V gene: TRBV5-6; J gene: TRBJ2-7; D gene: NA; clone size: NA; CDR3 DNA: TGTGCCAGCAGCTTGTCTGCTCTCCCCTACGAGCAGTACTTC; CDR3 protein: CASSLSALPYEQYF
V gene: TRBV7-2; J gene: TRBJ2-1; D gene: NA; clone size: NA; CDR3 DNA: TGTGCCAGCAGCCCCCAGAGGGATGAGCAGTTCTTC; CDR3 protein: CASSPQRDEQFF
V gene: TRBV19; J gene: TRBJ1-2; D gene: NA; clone size: NA; CDR3 DNA: TGTGCCAGTAATAGGGTTACAACCAACTATGGCTACACCTTC; CDR3 protein: CASNRVTTNYGYTF
V gene: TRBV18; J gene: TRBJ1-2; D gene: NA; clone size: NA; CDR3 DNA: TGTGCCAGCTCACCGACTGAGGGCTACACCTTC; CDR3 protein: CASSPTEGYTF